This T cell receptor (beta chain) was sequenced for a study of blood T cell repertoires in COVID-19. Study context: The samples span acute and convalescent COVID-19 from the United States, Italy and Spain. PBMCs, B-cell-depleted T cells, or T cells provided the cDNA or gDNA that made up the material.

The table came from immunoSEQ multiplex PCR; TCRdb's copy has only in-frame clones and leaves some out. Of 140,000 or so clones in the sample, around 81% were seen once. The CDR3 spans 13 residues. V was cut by 6 bases and J by 5 bases, with 11 bases left in between. Germline V gives CDR1 LNHDA, CDR2 SQIVND (reference sequence). The rearrangement links TRBV19 to TRBJ1-5; D uncertain. Sequencing was carried out using peripheral blood. The TCR originated in a woman between 45 and 60 years old with acute or convalescent COVID-19. The CDR3 region has the DNA TGTGCCAGTAGCCGGGAAAGTTATCAGCCCCAGCATTTT. Protein sequence: CASSRESYQPQHF.